This TCR beta chain is from a study of shared clonotypes between healthy human individuals. Overall study findings and caveats: When naive CD4 clonotypes were compared across a few donors, approximately 5% were shared.

V dropped 0 bases and J dropped 5; count of bases not matched to a gene: 2. This CDR3 is built from 14 residues. The V gene's germline CDR1 is SGDLS and CDR2 YYNGEE. Sequencing used immunoSEQ multiplex PCR; TCRdb keeps in-frame clones, though not all of them. Here the sample spans approximately 330,000 clones, about 73% being singletons. Turning to this clone: Its antigen is unknown.

The TCR was taken from a young man in good health. The chain employs TRBV9 and TRBJ1-5; TRBD1 agrees at 7 bases. Specimen: memory CD4+ T cells sorted from blood. Noted subset: CD45RA-negative fraction. The CDR3 DNA reads TGTGCCAGCAGCGTAGAGGGACAGTATCAGCCCCAGCATTTT. Its protein is CASSVEGQYQPQHF.